A selection of T cell receptor beta chains follows, all from one sample in a study of OX40 agonist ivuxolimab in advanced cancers. Repertoires were generated with immunoSEQ multiplex PCR, while TCRdb's copy carries only in-frame clones and drops some. The data show some 130,000 clones, with 90% seen just once and around 1% held by the top ten. This sample comprised CD4+ or CD8+ T cells sorted from blood, obtained in a trial of the OX40 agonist ivuxolimab. These receptor sequences come from an adult with an advanced solid tumor such as melanoma, head and neck, liver or kidney cancer. Both conserved end residues are part of each CDR3. A D gene is named only where the DNA matches it firmly. The size entry is marked missing in some rows and otherwise reads once, few, many or a size class.

cdr3_aa	cdr3_nt	cdr3_length	j_call	v_call	clone_size	d_call
CASNEGFGGYTF	TGTGCCAGTAACGAGGGGTTCGGAGGCTACACCTTC	12	TRBJ1-2	TRBV19	-	-
CASSGGGTHLDTQYF	TGTGCCAGCAGTGGGGGCGGGACTCACCTGGATACGCAGTATTTT	15	TRBJ2-3	TRBV2	-	-
CASSIWDRGTQPQHF	TGTGCCAGCAGCATCTGGGACAGGGGGACTCAGCCCCAGCATTTT	15	TRBJ1-5	TRBV5-6	-	TRBD1
CASSQSFLDSYNEQFF	TGTGCCAGCAGCCAATCCTTCCTTGACTCCTACAATGAGCAGTTCTTC	16	TRBJ2-1	TRBV16	-	-
CAARRRDQGNQPQHF	TGTGCCGCGAGACGGAGAGACCAGGGCAATCAGCCCCAGCATTTT	15	TRBJ1-5	TRBV19	once	-
CASSLLASNQPQHF	TGTGCCAGCAGTTTATTGGCGAGCAATCAGCCCCAGCATTTT	14	TRBJ1-5	TRBV28	-	-
CASSVPAGQGKGGQYF	TGTGCCAGCAGTGTCCCAGCGGGACAGGGTAAGGGGGGGCAGTACTTC	16	TRBJ2-5	TRBV28	-	TRBD1
CASSPRLAGGYNEQFF	TGTGCCAGCAGCCCGCGACTAGCGGGAGGGTACAATGAGCAGTTCTTC	16	TRBJ2-1	TRBV7-3	once	TRBD2
CASSVATGASSGNTIYF	TGTGCCAGCAGCGTAGCTACGGGGGCGAGCTCTGGAAACACCATATATTTT	17	TRBJ1-3	TRBV9	-	-
CASGFVGSGSQETQYF	TGTGCCAGTGGGTTTGTTGGTAGCGGGAGTCAGGAGACCCAGTACTTC	16	TRBJ2-5	TRBV19	-	TRBD2
CASGEERDRLVF	TGTGCCAGCGGCGAAGAGAGGGACAGATTAGTTTTC	12	TRBJ1-2	TRBV21-1	-	-
CASSLAGQGITYEQYF	TGTGCCAGCAGTTTGGCGGGACAGGGTATCACCTACGAGCAGTACTTC	16	TRBJ2-7	TRBV28	-	TRBD1
CASSVAAVERGLNTEAFF	TGTGCCAGCAGCGTAGCTGCGGTCGAGAGGGGACTGAACACTGAAGCTTTCTTT	18	TRBJ1-1	TRBV9	-	-
CASSLAESSGNTIYF	TGTGCCAGCAGCTTAGCGGAGAGCTCTGGAAACACCATATATTTT	15	TRBJ1-3	TRBV7-2	-	-
CAIRGGAAYEQYF	TGTGCCATCAGAGGCGGGGCCGCCTACGAGCAGTACTTC	13	TRBJ2-7	TRBV10-3	once	-
CASSASGQGYEKLFF	TGCGCCAGCAGCGCCTCGGGACAGGGATATGAAAAACTGTTTTTT	15	TRBJ1-4	TRBV4-1	-	TRBD1
CAISWQTNTEAFF	TGTGCCATCAGTTGGCAAACGAACACTGAAGCTTTCTTT	13	TRBJ1-1	TRBV10-3	once	-
CASTGQGRETQYF	TGTGCCAGCACCGGACAGGGACGGGAGACCCAGTACTTC	13	TRBJ2-5	TRBV2	-	TRBD1
CASSLTRGDGLAGGPGQFF	TGCGCCAGCAGCTTAACTCGGGGTGACGGACTAGCGGGAGGGCCTGGGCAGTTCTTC	19	TRBJ2-1	TRBV5-1	-	TRBD2
CASSPARGNQETQYF	TGTGCCAGCAGCCCTGCGCGGGGGAACCAAGAGACCCAGTACTTC	15	TRBJ2-5	TRBV4-2	-	TRBD2
CASSIPGRGGETQYF	TGTGCCAGTAGTATACCTGGGAGGGGCGGGGAGACCCAGTACTTC	15	TRBJ2-5	TRBV19	-	TRBD2
CASSPSRLALLYEQYF	TGTGCCAGCAGCCCATCCCGACTAGCCCTCCTCTACGAGCAGTACTTC	16	TRBJ2-7	TRBV11-2	once	TRBD2
CASSLRLPPVTQYF	TGTGCCAGCAGCTTGCGACTACCTCCCGTGACCCAGTACTTC	14	TRBJ2-5	TRBV7-2	-	-
CANSGQNTGELFF	TGTGCCAACTCCGGGCAGAACACCGGGGAGCTGTTTTTT	13	TRBJ2-2	TRBV10-3	-	-
CSGSDTTGDYGYTF	TGCAGCGGATCGGACACGACAGGAGACTATGGCTACACCTTC	14	TRBJ1-2	TRBV29-1	-	-
CASSEAQTSYTDTQYF	TGTGCCAGCAGTGAAGCGCAGACAAGCTACACAGATACGCAGTATTTT	16	TRBJ2-3	TRBV6-1	-	-
CASSLFLAGYEQYF	TGTGCCAGCAGTTTATTCCTAGCGGGCTACGAGCAGTACTTC	14	TRBJ2-7	TRBV28	-	TRBD2
CASSEQGAGGAYEQYF	TGTGCCAGCAGCGAACAGGGGGCGGGAGGGGCTTACGAGCAGTACTTC	16	TRBJ2-7	TRBV28	-	-
CASSFPGPEDTQYF	TGCGCCAGCAGCTTCCCTGGTCCAGAAGATACGCAGTATTTT	14	TRBJ2-3	TRBV5-1	once	-
CASRRGNTEAFF	TGTGCCAGTCGTAGGGGGAACACTGAAGCTTTCTTT	12	TRBJ1-1	TRBV5-4	-	-
CASSPGQRYEQYF	TGTGCCAGCAGCCCGGGACAGCGCTACGAGCAGTACTTC	13	TRBJ2-7	TRBV28	once	TRBD1
CASSLRLAGVGEQYF	TGTGCCAGCAGCTTGAGACTAGCGGGAGTTGGCGAGCAGTACTTC	15	TRBJ2-7	TRBV5-4	-	TRBD2
CASSDPSWRNEQFF	TGTGCCAGCAGTGATCCCAGCTGGCGCAATGAGCAGTTCTTC	14	TRBJ2-1	TRBV25-1	-	-
CASSLVVGVYEQYF	TGTGCCAGCAGCTTGGTTGTGGGGGTCTACGAGCAGTACTTC	14	TRBJ2-7	TRBV5-8	once	-
CAIKGVRETQYF	TGTGCCATCAAGGGGGTCCGGGAGACCCAGTACTTC	12	TRBJ2-5	TRBV10-3	-	-
CASEGYTGELFF	TGTGCCAGCGAGGGATACACCGGGGAGCTGTTTTTT	12	TRBJ2-2	TRBV28	-	-
CASSLGQAQETQYF	TGTGCCAGCAGCTTGGGACAGGCCCAAGAGACCCAGTACTTC	14	TRBJ2-5	TRBV5-4	-	-
CASSVGQRTEAFF	TGTGCCAGCAGCGTAGGCCAGCGGACTGAAGCTTTCTTT	13	TRBJ1-1	TRBV9	once	-
CASSLPSLVSTYEQYF	TGTGCCAGCAGTTTACCCAGTCTCGTTTCCACCTACGAGCAGTACTTC	16	TRBJ2-7	TRBV27	-	-
CASSLGDEVTQHF	TGTGCCAGCAGCTTAGGGGATGAAGTGACCCAGCATTTT	13	TRBJ1-5	TRBV7-9	-	-
CASSSLEMNPYEQYF	TGTGCCAGCAGCTCCCTGGAAATGAACCCTTACGAGCAGTACTTC	15	TRBJ2-7	TRBV5-4	-	-
CASSSLLAGGISYNEQFF	TGTGCCAGCAGCTCACTCCTAGCGGGAGGGATCTCCTACAATGAGCAGTTCTTC	18	TRBJ2-1	TRBV5-4	-	TRBD2
CASSQEIGLGRYF	TGCGCCAGCAGCCAAGAGATAGGACTAGGAAGGTACTTC	13	TRBJ2-7	TRBV4-3	-	TRBD2
CASSSGGSRLGNIQYF	TGTGCCAGCAGTTCAGGCGGGAGTCGGCTGGGAAACATTCAGTACTTC	16	TRBJ2-4	TRBV27	-	TRBD2
CASSLDSSGNTIYF	TGCGCCAGCAGCTTGGACAGCTCTGGAAACACCATATATTTT	14	TRBJ1-3	TRBV5-1	few	-
CASSFSRQVNYGYTF	TGTGCCAGCAGTTTTTCTCGACAAGTTAACTATGGCTACACCTTC	15	TRBJ1-2	TRBV28	-	-
CASSYPSGYTF	TGTGCCAGCAGTTACCCGAGTGGCTACACCTTC	11	TRBJ1-2	TRBV6-6	-	-
CASSATGSTNEKLFF	TGCGCCAGCAGCGCTACAGGTTCAACTAATGAAAAACTGTTTTTT	15	TRBJ1-4	TRBV5-1	-	-